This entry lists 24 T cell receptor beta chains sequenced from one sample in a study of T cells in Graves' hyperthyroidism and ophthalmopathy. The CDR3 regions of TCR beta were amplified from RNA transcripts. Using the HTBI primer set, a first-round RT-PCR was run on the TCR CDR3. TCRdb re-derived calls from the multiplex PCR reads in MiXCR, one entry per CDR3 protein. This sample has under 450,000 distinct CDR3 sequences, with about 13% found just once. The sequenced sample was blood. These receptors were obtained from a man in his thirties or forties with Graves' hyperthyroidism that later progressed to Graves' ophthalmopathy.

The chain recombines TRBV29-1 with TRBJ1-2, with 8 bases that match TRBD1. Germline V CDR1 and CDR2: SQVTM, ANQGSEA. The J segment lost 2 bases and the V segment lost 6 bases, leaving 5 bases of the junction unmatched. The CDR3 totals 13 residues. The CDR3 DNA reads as TGCAGCGTCCGACAGGGGAGCAACTATGGCTACACCTTC. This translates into CSVRQGSNYGYTF.

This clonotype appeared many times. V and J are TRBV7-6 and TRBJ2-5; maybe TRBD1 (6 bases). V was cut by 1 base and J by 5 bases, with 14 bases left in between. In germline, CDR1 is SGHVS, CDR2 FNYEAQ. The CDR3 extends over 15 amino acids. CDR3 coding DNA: TGTGCCAGCAGCTTAGAGACAGGAAGGGGGGAGACCCAGTACTTC. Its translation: CASSLETGRGETQYF.

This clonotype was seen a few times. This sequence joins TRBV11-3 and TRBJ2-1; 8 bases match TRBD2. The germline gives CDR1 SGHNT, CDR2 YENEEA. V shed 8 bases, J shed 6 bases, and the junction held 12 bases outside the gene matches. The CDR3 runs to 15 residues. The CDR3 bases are TGTGCCAGCTTTAGCCGTAGTCTAGCGGGCAATGAGCAGTTCTTC. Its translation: CASFSRSLAGNEQFF.

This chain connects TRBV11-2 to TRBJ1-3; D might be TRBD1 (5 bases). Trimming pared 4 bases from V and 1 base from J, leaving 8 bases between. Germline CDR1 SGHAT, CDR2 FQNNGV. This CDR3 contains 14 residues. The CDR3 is CASSSQVSGNTIYF. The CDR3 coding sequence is TGTGCCAGCAGCTCACAGGTTTCTGGAAACACCATATATTTT. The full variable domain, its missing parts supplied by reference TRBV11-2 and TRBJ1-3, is EAGVAQSPRYKIIEKRQSVAFWCNPISGHATLYWYQQILGQGPKLLIQFQNNGVVDDSQLPKDRFSAERLKGVDSTLKIQPAKLEDSAVYLCASSSQVSGNTIYFGEGSWLTVV.

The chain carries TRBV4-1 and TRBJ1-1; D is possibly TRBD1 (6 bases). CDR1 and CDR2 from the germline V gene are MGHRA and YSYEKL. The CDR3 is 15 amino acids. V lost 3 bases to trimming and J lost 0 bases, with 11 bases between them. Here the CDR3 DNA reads TGCGCCAGCAGCCAGCAGGGGAAGTTGAACACTGAAGCTTTCTTT. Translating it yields CASSQQGKLNTEAFF.

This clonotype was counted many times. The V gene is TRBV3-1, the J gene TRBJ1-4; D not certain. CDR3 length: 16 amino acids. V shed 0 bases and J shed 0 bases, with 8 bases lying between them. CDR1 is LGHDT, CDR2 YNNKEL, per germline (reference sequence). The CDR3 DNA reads TGTGCCAGCAGCCAAGATATGCACGCAACTAATGAAAAACTGTTTTTT. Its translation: CASSQDMHATNEKLFF.

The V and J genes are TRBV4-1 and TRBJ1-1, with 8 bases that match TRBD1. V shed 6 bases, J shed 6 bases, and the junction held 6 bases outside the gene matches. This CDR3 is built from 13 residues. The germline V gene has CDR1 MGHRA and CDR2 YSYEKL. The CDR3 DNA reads TGCGCCAGCAGGGACAGGGTACACGCTGAAGCTTTCTTT. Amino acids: CASRDRVHAEAFF.

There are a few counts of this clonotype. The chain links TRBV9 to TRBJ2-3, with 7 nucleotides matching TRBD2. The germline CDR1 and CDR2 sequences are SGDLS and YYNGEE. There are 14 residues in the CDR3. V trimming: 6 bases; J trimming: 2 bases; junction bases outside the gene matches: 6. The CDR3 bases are TGTGCCAGCAAACCAGCGGGGCACACAGATACGCAGTATTTT. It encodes CASKPAGHTDTQYF.

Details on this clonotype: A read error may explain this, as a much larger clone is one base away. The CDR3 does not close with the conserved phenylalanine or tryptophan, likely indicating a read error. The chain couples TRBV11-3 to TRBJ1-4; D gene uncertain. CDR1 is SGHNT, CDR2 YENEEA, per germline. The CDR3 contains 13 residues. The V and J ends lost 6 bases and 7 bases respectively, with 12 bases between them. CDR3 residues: CASSAGFVEKLFL. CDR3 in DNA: TGTGCCAGCAGTGCGGGTTTTGTTGAAAAACTGTTTCTT.

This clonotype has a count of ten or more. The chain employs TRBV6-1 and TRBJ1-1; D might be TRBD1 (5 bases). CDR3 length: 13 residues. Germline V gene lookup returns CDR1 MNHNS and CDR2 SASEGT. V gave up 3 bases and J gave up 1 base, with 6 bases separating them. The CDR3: CASSDQGNTEAFF. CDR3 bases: TGTGCCAGCAGTGATCAGGGGAACACTGAAGCTTTCTTT.

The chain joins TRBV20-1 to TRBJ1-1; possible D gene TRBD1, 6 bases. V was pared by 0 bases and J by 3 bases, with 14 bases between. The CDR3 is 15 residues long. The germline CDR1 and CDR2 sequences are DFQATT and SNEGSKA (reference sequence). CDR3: CSARDPGHSYTEAFF. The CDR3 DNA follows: TGCAGTGCTAGAGATCCGGGACACAGCTACACTGAAGCTTTCTTT.

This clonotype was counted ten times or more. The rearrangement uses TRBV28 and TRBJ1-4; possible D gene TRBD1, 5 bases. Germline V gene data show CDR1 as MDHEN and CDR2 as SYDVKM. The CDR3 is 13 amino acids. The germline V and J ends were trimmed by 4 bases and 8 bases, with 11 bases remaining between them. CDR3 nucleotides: TGTGCCAGCAGTTGGGGGTATCGGGAAAAACTGTTTTTT. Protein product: CASSWGYREKLFF.

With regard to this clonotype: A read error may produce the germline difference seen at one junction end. The CDR3 DNA follows: TGTGCCAGCAGTTATGACCCAACCGGGGGGCTGTTTTTT. It codes for CASSYDPTGGLFF. The V and J genes are TRBV28 and TRBJ2-2, with D perhaps TRBD2 (6 bases). The CDR3 is made up of 13 amino acids. The germline V gene has CDR1 MDHEN and CDR2 SYDVKM.

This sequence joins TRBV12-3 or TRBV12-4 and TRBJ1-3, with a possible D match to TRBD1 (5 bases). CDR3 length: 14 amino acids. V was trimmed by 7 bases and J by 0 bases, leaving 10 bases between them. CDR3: CASTQGYSGNTIYF. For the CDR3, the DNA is TGTGCCAGCACCCAGGGTTACTCTGGAAACACCATATATTTT.

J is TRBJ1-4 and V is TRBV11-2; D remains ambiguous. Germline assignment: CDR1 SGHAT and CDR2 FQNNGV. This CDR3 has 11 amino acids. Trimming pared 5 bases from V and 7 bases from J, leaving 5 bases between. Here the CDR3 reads CASSETEKLFF. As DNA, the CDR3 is TGTGCCAGCAGCGAGACTGAAAAACTGTTTTTT.

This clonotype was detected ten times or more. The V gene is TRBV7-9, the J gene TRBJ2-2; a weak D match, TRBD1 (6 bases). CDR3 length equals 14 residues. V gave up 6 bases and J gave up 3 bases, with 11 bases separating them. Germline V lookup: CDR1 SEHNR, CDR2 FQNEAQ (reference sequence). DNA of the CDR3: TGTGCCAGCAGGCCACAGGGAGACACCGGGGAGCTGTTTTTT. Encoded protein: CASRPQGDTGELFF.

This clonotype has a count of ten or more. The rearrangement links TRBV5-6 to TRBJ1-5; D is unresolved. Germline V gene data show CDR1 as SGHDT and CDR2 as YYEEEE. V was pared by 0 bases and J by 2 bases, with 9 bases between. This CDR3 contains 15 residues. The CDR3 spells CASSLEGFGNQPQHF. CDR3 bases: TGTGCCAGCAGCTTGGAGGGTTTCGGCAATCAGCCCCAGCATTTT.

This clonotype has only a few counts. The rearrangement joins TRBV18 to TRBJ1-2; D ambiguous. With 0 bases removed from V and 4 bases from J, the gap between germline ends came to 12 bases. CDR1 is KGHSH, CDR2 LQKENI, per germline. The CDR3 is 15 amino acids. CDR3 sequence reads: CASSPPTGVSYGYTF. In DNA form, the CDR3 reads TGTGCCAGCTCACCACCAACCGGGGTCAGCTATGGCTACACCTTC.

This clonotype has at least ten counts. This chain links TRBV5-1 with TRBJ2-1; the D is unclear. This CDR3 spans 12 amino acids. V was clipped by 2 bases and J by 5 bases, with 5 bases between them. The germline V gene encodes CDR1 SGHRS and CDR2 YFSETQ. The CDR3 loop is CASSFSHNEQFF. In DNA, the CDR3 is TGCGCCAGCAGCTTTAGCCACAATGAGCAGTTCTTC.

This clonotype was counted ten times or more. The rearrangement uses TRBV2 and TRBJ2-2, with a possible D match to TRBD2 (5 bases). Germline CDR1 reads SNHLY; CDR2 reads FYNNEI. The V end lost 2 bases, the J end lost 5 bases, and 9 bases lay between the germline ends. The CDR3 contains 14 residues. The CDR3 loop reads CASSERDQTGELFF. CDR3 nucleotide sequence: TGTGCCAGCAGTGAACGGGATCAAACCGGGGAGCTGTTTTTT.

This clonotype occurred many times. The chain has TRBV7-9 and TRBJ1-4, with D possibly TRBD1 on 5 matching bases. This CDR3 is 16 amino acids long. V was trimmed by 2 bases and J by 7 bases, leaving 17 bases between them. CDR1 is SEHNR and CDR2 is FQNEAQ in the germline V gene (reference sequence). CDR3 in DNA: TGTGCCAGCAGCTTACCTCTCGGGACCGAGGGTGAAAAACTGTTTTTT. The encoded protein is CASSLPLGTEGEKLFF. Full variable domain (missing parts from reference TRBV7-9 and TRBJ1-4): DTGVSQNPRHKITKRGQNVTFRCDPISEHNRLYWYRQTLGQGPEFLTYFQNEAQLEKSRLLSDRFSAERPKGSFSTLEIQRTEQGDSAMYLCASSLPLGTEGEKLFFGSGTQLSVL.

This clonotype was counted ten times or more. Written as DNA, the CDR3 is TGCGCCAGCAGCCTCCAAGGGACTAGCGGGGAGCAGTTCTTC. Translation: CASSLQGTSGEQFF. The genes are TRBV5-1 and TRBJ2-1, with TRBD2 matching 12 bases. The V gene's germline CDR1 is SGHRS and CDR2 YFSETQ. This CDR3 contains 14 residues. V shed 4 bases and J 10 bases; nucleotides not matched to a gene: 6.

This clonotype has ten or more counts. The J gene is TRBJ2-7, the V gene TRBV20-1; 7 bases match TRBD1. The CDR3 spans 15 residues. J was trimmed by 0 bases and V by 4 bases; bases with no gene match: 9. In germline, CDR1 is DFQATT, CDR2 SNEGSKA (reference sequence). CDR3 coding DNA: TGCAGTGCTAATCCGTCGACAGGGTTCTCCTACGAGCAGTACTTC. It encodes CSANPSTGFSYEQYF.

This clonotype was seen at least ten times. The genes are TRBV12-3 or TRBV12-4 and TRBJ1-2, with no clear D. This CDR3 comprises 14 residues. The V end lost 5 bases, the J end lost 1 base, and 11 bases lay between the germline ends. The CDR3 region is CASSRRMSNYGYTF. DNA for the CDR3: TGTGCCAGCAGTCGTCGGATGAGTAACTATGGCTACACCTTC.